This T cell receptor (beta chain) was sequenced for a study of shared clonotypes between healthy human individuals. Whole-study context: Researchers assigned three CD4 naive, three CD4 memory, two CD8 naive and one CD8 memory plate to each donor.

Details on this clone: Its antigen is not known.

At deep level, the assay was performed. Sequencing was performed with immunoSEQ multiplex PCR; in TCRdb, only in-frame clones are kept and a portion is missing. This sample yields around 2.1 million clones, of which 85% to 95% are seen a single time; more than 1.5% belongs to the top ten. Study-level points and caveats: Among the subsets, naive ones generally showed larger estimated richness than memory ones. When compared with the clonotypes that were shared by all four sorted-subset donors, the non-shared clonotypes turned out to have lower generation probabilities.

Germline values: CDR1 PRHDT, CDR2 FYEKMQ (reference sequence). Trimming took off 0 bases at V and 6 bases at J, with 14 bases between the two ends. The CDR3 consists of 16 residues. Terminally differentiated effector memory CD45RA+ cells were excluded from the naive CD8 cells, which were CD45RO-negative and positively selected for CCR7. The origin of this receptor is a young man in good health. Some clones in this sample may be carry-over from other donors' samples. V gene TRBV13 combines with J gene TRBJ2-2, with D possibly TRBD2 on 5 matching bases. Sequencing was performed on naive CD8+ T cells from PBMCs. The CDR3 bases are TGTGCCAGCAGCTTAGGCCTAAGGGAAGCGGCCGGGGAGCTGTTTTTT. The encoded protein is CASSLGLREAAGELFF.